This T cell receptor (beta chain) stems from a study of cytomegalovirus exposure and HLA in healthy donors. Study conclusions and caveats: Highly shared variants forming one cluster were likely a sequencing artifact.

Points on this clone: Its antigen remains unidentified.

With 60 Vbeta and 13 Jbeta primers, the PCR was carried out. Sequenced by immunoSEQ multiplex PCR; TCRdb stores in-frame clones only, minus some. The table has roughly 150,000 clones, 80% to 90% seen once; the top ten hold less than 2.5%. This TCR came from a woman under 30 in good health and CMV-seronegative. Material for sequencing was PBMCs.

The CDR3 sequence is CASRPPSENTIYF. The CDR3 DNA follows: TGTGCCAGCCGACCTCCGAGCGAAAACACCATATATTTT. V is TRBV27 and J is TRBJ1-3; D is undetermined. The CDR3 covers 13 residues. The V end lost 8 bases, the J end lost 6 bases, and 14 bases lay between the germline ends. CDR1 and CDR2 (germline): MNHEY, SMNVEV (reference sequence).